One T cell receptor beta chain is described in this entry. The data originate from a study of blood T cell repertoires in COVID-19. On the study more broadly: Samples taken during acute and convalescent COVID-19 were collected in the United States, Italy and Spain.

Some clones are missing from TCRdb's copy, which holds only in-frame ones; the method was immunoSEQ multiplex PCR. The repertoire holds 200,000 to 250,000 clones, with 87% as singletons. Trimming pared 5 bases from V and 2 bases from J, leaving 10 bases between. Germline V gene data show CDR1 as MNHNY and CDR2 as SVGAGI (reference sequence). This CDR3 region has 13 residues. The sequencing sample was made of peripheral blood. The V call is TRBV6-6, the J call TRBJ2-7, with D possibly matching TRBD1 (6 bases). The clonotype was recovered from a man younger than 35 with active or convalescent COVID-19. The CDR3 spells CASSGTPAYEQYF. CDR3 nucleotide sequence: TGTGCCAGCAGTGGGACACCCGCCTACGAGCAGTACTTC.